Listed here are 15 T cell receptor beta chains from one sample, sequenced in a study of blood T cell repertoires in COVID-19. Sequenced by immunoSEQ multiplex PCR; TCRdb stores in-frame clones only, minus some. The sample consists of 350,000 to 400,000 clones, 75% to 90% of them appearing once. What was sequenced was PBMCs or T cells enriched from blood (not recorded which). The receptors originated from a man in his late teens or twenties who had recovered from COVID-19.

This chain links TRBV7-9 with TRBJ1-6; 9 bases line up with TRBD1. Trimming at V came to 6 bases and at J to 7 bases, leaving 16 bases not matched to a gene. The CDR3 runs to 18 residues. The germline gives CDR1 SEHNR, CDR2 FQNEAQ (reference sequence). CDR3 DNA sequence: TGTGCCAGCAGGCACAATCAGGGACAGGGAGTTGGAAATTCACCCCTCCACTTT. Translating gives CASRHNQGQGVGNSPLHF.

The CDR3 DNA reads TGTGCCAGCAGCCGACGGGCTAGCGGGGCATACGAGCAGTACTTC. It translates to CASSRRASGAYEQYF. The chain employs TRBV3-1 (or the pseudogene TRBV3-2) and TRBJ2-7, with 9 positions matching TRBD2. Looked up from germline, CDR1 is LGHDT and CDR2 is YNNKEL (reference sequence). The J segment lost 4 bases and the V segment lost 4 bases, leaving 8 bases of the junction unmatched. The CDR3 contains 15 residues.

The chain combines TRBV11-2 with TRBJ2-7, with TRBD1 identical over 8 bases. This CDR3 is built from 16 residues. The J segment lost 6 bases and the V segment lost 3 bases, leaving 13 bases of the junction unmatched. Germline assignment: CDR1 SGHAT and CDR2 FQNNGV. The CDR3 DNA follows: TGTGCCAGCAGCTTGGCCCTTCGGGACAGGTTAGGCGAGCAGTACTTC. This codes for CASSLALRDRLGEQYF.

The chain combines TRBV18 with TRBJ1-1, with D tentatively TRBD1 (6 bases). The CDR3 is 13 residues long. The germline gives CDR1 KGHSH, CDR2 LQKENI. V gave up 6 bases and J gave up 1 base, with 9 bases separating them. The CDR3 region is CASSEGENTEAFF. The CDR3 DNA reads TGTGCCAGCTCTGAGGGGGAGAACACTGAAGCTTTCTTT.

J is TRBJ2-1 and V is TRBV18, with 7 bases aligning to TRBD1. From germline, CDR1 is KGHSH and CDR2 LQKENI. With V trimmed by 3 bases and J by 7 bases, 9 bases remained unmatched. The CDR3 is 15 amino acids. The CDR3 nucleotides read TGTGCCAGCTCACCGACGGGACAGACCTTGAATGAGCAGTTCTTC. Its translation is CASSPTGQTLNEQFF.

This chain connects TRBV7-6 to TRBJ2-6, with D possibly being TRBD2 (6 bases). V gave up 5 bases and J gave up 3 bases, with 11 bases separating them. In germline, CDR1 is SGHVS, CDR2 FNYEAQ. The CDR3 runs to 15 residues. CDR3: CASSLPGVGANVLTF. CDR3 sequence (DNA): TGTGCCAGCAGCCTACCGGGGGTTGGGGCCAACGTCCTGACTTTC.

This clone was found a few times. As DNA, the CDR3 is TGTGCCAGCAGTTACTCGATTTATCGGACAGGGGGCAATCAGCCCCAGCATTTT. This sequence encodes CASSYSIYRTGGNQPQHF. The gene calls are TRBV6-2 or TRBV6-3 and TRBJ1-5; TRBD1 aligns across 9 bases. The germline V gene has CDR1 MNHEY and CDR2 SVGEGT. The length of the CDR3 is 18 residues. V was pared by 0 bases and J by 2 bases, with 8 bases of the junction left unmatched.

This chain links TRBV19 with TRBJ1-1; no firm D call. CDR1 and CDR2 (germline): LNHDA, SQIVND (reference sequence). The ends were cut back, 6 bases at V and 5 bases at J, with 10 bases in the middle. This CDR3 has 12 residues. In DNA form, the CDR3 reads TGTGCCAGTAGATGGAGTGGGACTGAAGCTTTCTTT. As protein: CASRWSGTEAFF.

The CDR3 region has the DNA TGTGCCAGCATTCGGGGGGCGAACACCGGGGAGCTGTTTTTT. Translated: CASIRGANTGELFF. This chain connects TRBV2 to TRBJ2-2, with 7 bases fitting TRBD2. CDR1 is SNHLY, CDR2 FYNNEI, per germline. V shed 7 bases and J 0 bases; nucleotides not matched to a gene: 2. This CDR3 is built from 14 residues.

In nucleotides, the CDR3 is TGTGCCTGGAGTAGCGGGGTGGGTGACAATGAGCAGTTCTTC. It encodes CAWSSGVGDNEQFF. V usage is TRBV30 and J usage is TRBJ2-1; the match to TRBD2 covers 7 bases. V dropped 2 bases and J dropped 5; count of bases not matched to a gene: 6. Germline loops: CDR1 GTSNPN, CDR2 SVGIG (reference sequence). This CDR3 has 14 amino acids.

V is TRBV9 and J is TRBJ1-3, with unresolved D. The germline V gene encodes CDR1 SGDLS and CDR2 YYNGEE. The CDR3 runs 17 residues. V was trimmed by 3 bases and J by 2 bases, leaving 18 bases between them. Written as DNA, the CDR3 is TGTGCCAGCAGCGCTCGAGACTCCTACCAGACTGGAAACACCATATATTTT. Translated, it gives CASSARDSYQTGNTIYF.

The chain joins TRBV25-1 to TRBJ1-2; 7 bases map to TRBD1. With V trimmed by 6 bases and J by 4 bases, 8 bases remained unmatched. CDR3 length: 14 amino acids. From germline, CDR1 is MGHDK and CDR2 SYGVNS. The DNA of the CDR3 is TGTGCCAGCAGAAGCACAGGGGAGAGCTATGGCTACACCTTC. It specifies CASRSTGESYGYTF.

The chain is built from TRBV7-6 and TRBJ2-2; tentative D call: TRBD2 (6 bases). V gave up 1 base and J gave up 4 bases, with 16 bases separating them. CDR3 length equals 17 residues. Germline assignment: CDR1 SGHVS and CDR2 FNYEAQ. The CDR3 DNA follows: TGTGCCAGCAGCTTAGAGGCTCTAGCGCGAGCCACCGGGGAGCTGTTTTTT. This sequence encodes CASSLEALARATGELFF.

V and J are TRBV7-3 and TRBJ2-7; possibly TRBD2 for D (6 bases). From germline, CDR1 is SGHTA and CDR2 FQGTGA. The CDR3 consists of 15 residues. Deletions cut 5 bases from V and 2 bases from J, with 16 bases between. The DNA of the CDR3 is TGTGCCAGCAGCCAGCGAGCGGGCGGAGCCTACGAGCAGTACTTC. Its translation is CASSQRAGGAYEQYF.

The genes are TRBV7-2 and TRBJ1-5, with TRBD1 matching over 8 bases. Trimming removed 3 bases from V and 7 bases from J; junction bases left unmatched: 8. The CDR3 extends over 15 amino acids. CDR1 is SGHTA and CDR2 is FQGNSA in the germline V gene. The DNA of the CDR3 is TGTGCCAGCAGCTTCGACAGGGGCGGAGGACAGCCCCAGCATTTT. Its protein is CASSFDRGGGQPQHF. The complete variable domain, with remaining parts taken from reference TRBV7-2 and TRBJ1-5, reads GAGVSQSPSNKVTEKGKDVELRCDPISGHTALYWYRQSLGQGLEFLIYFQGNSAPDKSGLPSDRFSAERTGGSVSTLTIQRTQQEDSAVYLCASSFDRGGGQPQHFGDGTRLSIL.